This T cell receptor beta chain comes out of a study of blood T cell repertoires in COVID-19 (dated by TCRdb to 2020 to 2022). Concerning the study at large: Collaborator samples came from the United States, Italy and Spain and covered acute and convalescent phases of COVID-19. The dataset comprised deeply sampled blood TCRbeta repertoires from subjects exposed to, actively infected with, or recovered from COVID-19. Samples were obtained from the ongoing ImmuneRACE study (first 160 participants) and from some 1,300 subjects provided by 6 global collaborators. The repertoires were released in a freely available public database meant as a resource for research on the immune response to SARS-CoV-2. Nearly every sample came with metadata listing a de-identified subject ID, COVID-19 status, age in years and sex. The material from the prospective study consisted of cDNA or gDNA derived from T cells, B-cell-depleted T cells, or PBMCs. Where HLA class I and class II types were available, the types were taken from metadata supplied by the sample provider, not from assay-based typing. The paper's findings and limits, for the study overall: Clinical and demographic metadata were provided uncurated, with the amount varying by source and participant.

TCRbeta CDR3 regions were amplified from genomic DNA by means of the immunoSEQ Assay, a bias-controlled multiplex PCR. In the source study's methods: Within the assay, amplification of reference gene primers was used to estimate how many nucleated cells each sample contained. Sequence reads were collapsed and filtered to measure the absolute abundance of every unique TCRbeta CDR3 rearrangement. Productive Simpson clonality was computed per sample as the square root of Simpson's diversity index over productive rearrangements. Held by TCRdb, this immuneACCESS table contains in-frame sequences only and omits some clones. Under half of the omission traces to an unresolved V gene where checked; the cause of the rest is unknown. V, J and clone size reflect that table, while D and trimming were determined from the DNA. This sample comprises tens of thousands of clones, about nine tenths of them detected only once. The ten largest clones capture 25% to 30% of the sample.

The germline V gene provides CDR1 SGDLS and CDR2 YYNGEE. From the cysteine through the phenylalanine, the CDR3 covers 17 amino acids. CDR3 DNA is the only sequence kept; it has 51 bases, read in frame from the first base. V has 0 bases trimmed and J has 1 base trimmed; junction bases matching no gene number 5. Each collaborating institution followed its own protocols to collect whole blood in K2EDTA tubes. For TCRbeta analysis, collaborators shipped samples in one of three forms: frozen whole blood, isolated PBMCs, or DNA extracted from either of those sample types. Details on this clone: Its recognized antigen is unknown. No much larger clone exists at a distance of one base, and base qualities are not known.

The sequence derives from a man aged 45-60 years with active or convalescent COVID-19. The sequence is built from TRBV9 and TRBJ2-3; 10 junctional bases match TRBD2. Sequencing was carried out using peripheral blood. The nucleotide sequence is TGTGCCAGCAGCGTAGGAGGGAGCGGGGGGGGCACAGATACGCAGTATTTT. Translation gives CASSVGGSGGGTDTQYF.